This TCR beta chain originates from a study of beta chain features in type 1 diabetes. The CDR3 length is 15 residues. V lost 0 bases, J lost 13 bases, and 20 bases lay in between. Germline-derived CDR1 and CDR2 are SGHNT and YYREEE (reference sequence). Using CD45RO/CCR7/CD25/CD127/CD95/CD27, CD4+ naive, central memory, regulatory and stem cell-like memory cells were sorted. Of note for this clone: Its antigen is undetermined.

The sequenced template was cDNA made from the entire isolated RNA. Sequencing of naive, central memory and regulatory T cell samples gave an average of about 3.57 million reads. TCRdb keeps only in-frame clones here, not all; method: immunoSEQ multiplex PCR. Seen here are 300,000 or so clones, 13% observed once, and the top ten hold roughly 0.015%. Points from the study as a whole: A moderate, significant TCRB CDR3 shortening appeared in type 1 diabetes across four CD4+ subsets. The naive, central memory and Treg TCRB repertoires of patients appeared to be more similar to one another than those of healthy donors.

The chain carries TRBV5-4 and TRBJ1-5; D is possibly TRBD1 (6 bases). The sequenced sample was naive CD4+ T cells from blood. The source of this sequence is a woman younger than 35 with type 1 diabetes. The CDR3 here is CASSLGSPDSLQQHF. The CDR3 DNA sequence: TGTGCCAGCAGCTTGGGATCCCCGGACAGCCTGCAGCAGCATTTT.